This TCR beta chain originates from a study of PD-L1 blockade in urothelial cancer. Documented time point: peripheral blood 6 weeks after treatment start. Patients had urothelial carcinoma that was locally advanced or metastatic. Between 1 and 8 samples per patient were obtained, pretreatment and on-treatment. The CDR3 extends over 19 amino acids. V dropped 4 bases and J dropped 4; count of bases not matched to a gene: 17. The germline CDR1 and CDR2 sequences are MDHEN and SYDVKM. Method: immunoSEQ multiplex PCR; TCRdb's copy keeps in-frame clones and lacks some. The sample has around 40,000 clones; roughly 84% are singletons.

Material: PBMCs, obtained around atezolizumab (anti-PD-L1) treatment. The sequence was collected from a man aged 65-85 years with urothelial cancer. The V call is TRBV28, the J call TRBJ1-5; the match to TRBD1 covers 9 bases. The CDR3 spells CASSSYGLRDRVANQPQHF. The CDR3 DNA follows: TGTGCCAGCAGTTCTTATGGCCTCCGGGACAGGGTGGCGAATCAGCCCCAGCATTTT.